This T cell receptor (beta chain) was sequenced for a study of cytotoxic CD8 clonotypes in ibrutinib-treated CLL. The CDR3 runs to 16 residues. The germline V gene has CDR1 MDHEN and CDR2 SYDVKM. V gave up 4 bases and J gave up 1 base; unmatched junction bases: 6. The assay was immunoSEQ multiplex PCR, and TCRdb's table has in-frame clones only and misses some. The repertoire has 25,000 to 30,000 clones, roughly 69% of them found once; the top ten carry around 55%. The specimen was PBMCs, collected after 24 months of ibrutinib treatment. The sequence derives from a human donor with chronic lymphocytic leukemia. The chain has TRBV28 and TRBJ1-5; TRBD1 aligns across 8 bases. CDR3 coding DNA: TGTGCCAGCAGTTCCGGACAGGGAATGAGCAATCAGCCCCAGCATTTT. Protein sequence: CASSSGQGMSNQPQHF. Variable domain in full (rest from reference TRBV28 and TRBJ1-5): DVKVTQSSRYLVKRTGEKVFLECVQDMDHENMFWYRQDPGLGLRLIYFSYDVKMKEKGDIPEGYSVSREKKERFSLILESASTNQTSMYLCASSSGQGMSNQPQHFGDGTRLSIL.